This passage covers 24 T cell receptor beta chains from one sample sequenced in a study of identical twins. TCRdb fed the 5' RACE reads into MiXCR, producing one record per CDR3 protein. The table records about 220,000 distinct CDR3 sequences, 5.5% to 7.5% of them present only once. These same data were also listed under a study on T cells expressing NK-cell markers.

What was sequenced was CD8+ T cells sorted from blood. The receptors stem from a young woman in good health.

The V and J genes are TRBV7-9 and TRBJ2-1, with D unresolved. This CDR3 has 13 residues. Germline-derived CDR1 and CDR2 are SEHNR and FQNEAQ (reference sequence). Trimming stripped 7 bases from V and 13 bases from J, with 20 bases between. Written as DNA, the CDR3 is TGTGCCAGCACCCCGAAGGAATCCCTCCGTCAGTTCTTC. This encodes CASTPKESLRQFF.

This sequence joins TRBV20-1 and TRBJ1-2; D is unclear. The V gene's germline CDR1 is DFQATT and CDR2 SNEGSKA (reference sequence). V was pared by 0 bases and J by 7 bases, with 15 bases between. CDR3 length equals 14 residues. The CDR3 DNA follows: TGCAGTGCTAGAGATCGGGGTAGGCCTATTGGCTACACCTTC. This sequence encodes CSARDRGRPIGYTF.

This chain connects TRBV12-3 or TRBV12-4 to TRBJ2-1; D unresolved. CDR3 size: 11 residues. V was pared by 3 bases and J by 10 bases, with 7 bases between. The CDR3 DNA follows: TGTGCCAGCAGTTTCGAGATAGAGCAGTTCTTC. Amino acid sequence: CASSFEIEQFF.

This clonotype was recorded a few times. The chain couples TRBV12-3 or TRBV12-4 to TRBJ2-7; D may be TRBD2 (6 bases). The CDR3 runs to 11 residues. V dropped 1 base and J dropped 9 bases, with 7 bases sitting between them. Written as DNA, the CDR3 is TGTGCCAGCAGTTTAGACGGGGGGCAGTACTTC. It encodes CASSLDGGQYF.

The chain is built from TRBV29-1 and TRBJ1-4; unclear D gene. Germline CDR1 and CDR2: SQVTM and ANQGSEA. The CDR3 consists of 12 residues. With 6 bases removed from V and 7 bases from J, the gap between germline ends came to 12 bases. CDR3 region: CSVQPEGEKLFF. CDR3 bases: TGCAGCGTCCAACCCGAGGGTGAAAAACTGTTTTTT. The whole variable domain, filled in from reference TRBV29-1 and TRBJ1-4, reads SAVISQKPSRDICQRGTSLTIQCQVDSQVTMMFWYRQQPGQSLTLIATANQGSEATYESGFVIDKFPISRPNLTFSTLTVSNMSPEDSSIYLCSVQPEGEKLFFGSGTQLSVL.

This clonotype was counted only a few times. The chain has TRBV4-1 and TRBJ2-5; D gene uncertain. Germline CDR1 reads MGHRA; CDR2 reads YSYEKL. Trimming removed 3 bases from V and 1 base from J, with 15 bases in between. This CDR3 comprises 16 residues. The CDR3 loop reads CASSHSDLVVQETQYF. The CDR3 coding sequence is TGCGCCAGCAGCCACTCTGACTTGGTTGTCCAAGAGACCCAGTACTTC.

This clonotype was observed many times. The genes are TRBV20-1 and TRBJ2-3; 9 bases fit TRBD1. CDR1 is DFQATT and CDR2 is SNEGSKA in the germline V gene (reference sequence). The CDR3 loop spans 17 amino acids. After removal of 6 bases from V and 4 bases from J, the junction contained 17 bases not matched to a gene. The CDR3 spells CSARLYGGQGDADTQYF. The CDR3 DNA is TGCAGTGCCAGACTATATGGGGGACAGGGAGATGCAGATACGCAGTATTTT.

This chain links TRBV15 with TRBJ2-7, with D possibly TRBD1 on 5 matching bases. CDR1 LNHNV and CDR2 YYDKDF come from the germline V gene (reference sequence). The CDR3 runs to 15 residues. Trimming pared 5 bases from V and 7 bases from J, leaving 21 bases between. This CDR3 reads CATSDGLGRVGEQYF. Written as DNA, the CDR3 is TGTGCCACCAGCGATGGCCTGGGCAGGGTGGGGGAGCAGTACTTC.

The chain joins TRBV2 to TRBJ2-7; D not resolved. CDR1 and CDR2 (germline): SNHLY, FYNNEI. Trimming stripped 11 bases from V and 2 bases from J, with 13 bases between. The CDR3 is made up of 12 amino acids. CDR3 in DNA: TGTGCCGTACAGACGGGTGCCTACGAGCAGTACTTC. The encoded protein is CAVQTGAYEQYF.

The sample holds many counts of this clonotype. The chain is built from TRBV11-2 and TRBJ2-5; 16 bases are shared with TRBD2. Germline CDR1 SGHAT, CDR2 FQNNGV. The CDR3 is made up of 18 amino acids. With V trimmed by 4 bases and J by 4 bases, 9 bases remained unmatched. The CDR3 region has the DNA TGTGCCAGCAGCTCGGGACTAGCGGGAGGGCCTCGGAGAGAGACCCAGTACTTC. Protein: CASSSGLAGGPRRETQYF.

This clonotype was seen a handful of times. The CDR3 sequence: CASSLLRLAATGELFF. As DNA, the CDR3 is TGTGCCAGCAGTTTACTGAGACTAGCTGCCACCGGGGAGCTGTTTTTT. The rearrangement links TRBV27 to TRBJ2-2; 7 nucleotides align to TRBD2. The CDR3 sequence is 16 residues long. Trimming cost V 2 bases and J 4 bases; bases outside gene matches: 7. Germline CDR1 is MNHEY and CDR2 is SMNVEV (reference sequence).

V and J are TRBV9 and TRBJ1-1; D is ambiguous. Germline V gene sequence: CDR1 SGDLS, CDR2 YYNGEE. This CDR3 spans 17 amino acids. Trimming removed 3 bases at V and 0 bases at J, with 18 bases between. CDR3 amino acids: CASSDIRVARVNTEAFF. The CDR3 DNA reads TGTGCCAGCAGCGATATAAGGGTGGCTCGGGTGAACACTGAAGCTTTCTTT.

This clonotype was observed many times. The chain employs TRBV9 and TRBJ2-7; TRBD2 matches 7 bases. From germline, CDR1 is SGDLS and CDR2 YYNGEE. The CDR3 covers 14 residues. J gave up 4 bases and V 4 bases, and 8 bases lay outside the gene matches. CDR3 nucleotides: TGTGCCAGCAGCCCAACGAGCGGGAAGTACGAGCAGTACTTC. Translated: CASSPTSGKYEQYF.

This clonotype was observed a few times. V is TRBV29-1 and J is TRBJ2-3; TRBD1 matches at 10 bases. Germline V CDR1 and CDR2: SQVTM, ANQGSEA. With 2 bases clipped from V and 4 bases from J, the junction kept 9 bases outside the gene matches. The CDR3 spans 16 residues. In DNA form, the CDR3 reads TGCAGCGTTGAACTTAGGGGACAGGGGTCCCCAGATACGCAGTATTTT. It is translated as CSVELRGQGSPDTQYF.

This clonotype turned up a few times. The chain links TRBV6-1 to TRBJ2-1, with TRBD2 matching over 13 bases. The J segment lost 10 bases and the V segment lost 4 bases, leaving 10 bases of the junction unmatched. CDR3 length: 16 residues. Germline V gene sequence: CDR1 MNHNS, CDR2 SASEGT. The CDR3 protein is CASSALIGTSGEEQFF. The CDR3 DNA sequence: TGTGCCAGCAGTGCACTTATTGGGACTAGCGGGGAGGAGCAGTTCTTC.

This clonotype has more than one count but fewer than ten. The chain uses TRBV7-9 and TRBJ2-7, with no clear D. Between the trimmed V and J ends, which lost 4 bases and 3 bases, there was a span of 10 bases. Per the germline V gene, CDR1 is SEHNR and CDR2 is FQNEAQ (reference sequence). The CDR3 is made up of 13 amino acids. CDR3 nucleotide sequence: TGTGCCAGCAGCTCGCGAAGCGACTACGAGCAGTACTTC. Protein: CASSSRSDYEQYF.

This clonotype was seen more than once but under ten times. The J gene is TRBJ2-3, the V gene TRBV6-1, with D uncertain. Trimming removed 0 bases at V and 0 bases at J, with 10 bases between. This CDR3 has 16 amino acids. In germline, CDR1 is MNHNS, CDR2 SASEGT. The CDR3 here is CASSEAESISTDTQYF. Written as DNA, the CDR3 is TGTGCCAGCAGTGAAGCGGAAAGTATTAGCACAGATACGCAGTATTTT.

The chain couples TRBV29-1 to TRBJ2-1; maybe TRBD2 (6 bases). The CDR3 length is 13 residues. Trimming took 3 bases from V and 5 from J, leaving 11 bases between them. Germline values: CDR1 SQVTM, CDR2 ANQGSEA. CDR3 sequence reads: CSVEEGSHNEQFF. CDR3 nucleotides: TGCAGCGTTGAGGAGGGCAGCCACAATGAGCAGTTCTTC.

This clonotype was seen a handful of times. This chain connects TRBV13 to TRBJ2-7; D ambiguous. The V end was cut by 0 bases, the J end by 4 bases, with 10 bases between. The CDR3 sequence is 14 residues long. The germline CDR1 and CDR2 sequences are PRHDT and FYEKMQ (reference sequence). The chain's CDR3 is CASSLGLGNYEQYF. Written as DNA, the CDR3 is TGTGCCAGCAGCTTAGGCCTCGGCAATTACGAGCAGTACTTC.

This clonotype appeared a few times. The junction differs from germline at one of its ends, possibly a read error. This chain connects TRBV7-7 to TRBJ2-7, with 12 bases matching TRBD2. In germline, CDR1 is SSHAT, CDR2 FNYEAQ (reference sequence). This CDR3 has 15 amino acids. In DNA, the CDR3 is TGTGCTAGCAGTCTGACTAGCGGGGGTGTCTACGAGCAGTACTTC. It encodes CASSLTSGGVYEQYF.

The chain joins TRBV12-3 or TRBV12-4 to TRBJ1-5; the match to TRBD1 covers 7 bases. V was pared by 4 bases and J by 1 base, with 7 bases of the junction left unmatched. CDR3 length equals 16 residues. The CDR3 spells CASSWIAGGSNQPQHF. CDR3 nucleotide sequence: TGTGCCAGCAGTTGGATTGCAGGGGGAAGCAATCAGCCCCAGCATTTT.

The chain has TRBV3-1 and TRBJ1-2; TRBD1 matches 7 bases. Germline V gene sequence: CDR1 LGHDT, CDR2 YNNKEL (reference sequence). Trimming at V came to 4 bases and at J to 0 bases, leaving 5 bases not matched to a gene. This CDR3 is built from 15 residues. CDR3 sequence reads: CASSRLDRANYGYTF. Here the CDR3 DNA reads TGTGCCAGCAGCCGCCTTGACAGGGCTAACTATGGCTACACCTTC.

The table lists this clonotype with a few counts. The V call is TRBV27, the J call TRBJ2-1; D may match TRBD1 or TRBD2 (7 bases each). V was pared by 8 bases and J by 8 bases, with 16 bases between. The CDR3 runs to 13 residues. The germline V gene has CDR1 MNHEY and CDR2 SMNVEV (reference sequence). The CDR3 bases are TGTGCCAGCGGAGGACCAGGGGGGGATGAGCAGTTCTTC. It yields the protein CASGGPGGDEQFF.

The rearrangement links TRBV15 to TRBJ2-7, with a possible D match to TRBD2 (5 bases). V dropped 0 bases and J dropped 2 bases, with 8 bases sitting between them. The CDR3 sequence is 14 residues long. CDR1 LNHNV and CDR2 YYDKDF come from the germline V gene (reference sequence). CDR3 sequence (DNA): TGTGCCACCAGCAGAGAGGGGAGTCCCTACGAGCAGTACTTC. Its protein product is CATSREGSPYEQYF.